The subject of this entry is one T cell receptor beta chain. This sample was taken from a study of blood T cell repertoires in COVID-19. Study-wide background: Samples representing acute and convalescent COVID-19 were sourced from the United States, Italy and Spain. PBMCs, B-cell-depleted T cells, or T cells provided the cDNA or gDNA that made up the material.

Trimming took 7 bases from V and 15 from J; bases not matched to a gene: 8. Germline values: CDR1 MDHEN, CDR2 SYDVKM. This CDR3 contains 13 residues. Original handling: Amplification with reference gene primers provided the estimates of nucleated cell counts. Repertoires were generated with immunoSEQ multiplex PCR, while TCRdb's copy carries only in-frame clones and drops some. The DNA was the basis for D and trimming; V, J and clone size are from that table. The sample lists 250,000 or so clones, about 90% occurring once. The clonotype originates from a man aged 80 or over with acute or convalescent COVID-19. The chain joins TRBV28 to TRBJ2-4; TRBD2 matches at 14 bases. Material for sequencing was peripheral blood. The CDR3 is CASMGLAGAGWYF. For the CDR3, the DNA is TGTGCCAGCATGGGACTAGCGGGAGCGGGCTGGTACTTC.